Listed here are 9 T cell receptor beta chains from one sample, sequenced in a study of cytomegalovirus exposure and HLA in healthy donors (dated by TCRdb to about 2017). Library method: the immunoSEQ multiplex PCR assay. TCRdb holds this immuneACCESS table with in-frame rearrangements only. Some clones are missing; in checked studies, unresolved V genes explain under half, and the rest has no known cause. In all, the sample holds under 150,000 clones, and about 86% of those were seen once. Of the sample, around 8% is held by the ten largest clones. Sequencing was done on a sample of PBMCs. These receptors came from a young woman in good health and CMV-seropositive.

This chain uses TRBV5-6 with TRBJ2-3, with TRBD2 identical over 7 bases. CDR3 size: 15 residues. V dropped 5 bases and J dropped 4; count of bases not matched to a gene: 10. Germline V CDR1 and CDR2: SGHDT, YYEEEE. The CDR3 bases are TGTGCCAGCAGTTCGAGGGGTCGGGGGGCAGATACGCAGTATTTT. Residues: CASSSRGRGADTQYF.

The chain carries TRBV11-2 and TRBJ1-5; no clear D. The CDR3 has 11 residues. Germline V gene data show CDR1 as SGHAT and CDR2 as FQNNGV. Trimming took off 7 bases at V and 7 bases at J, with 8 bases between the two ends. CDR3 region: CASNLRQPQHF. The DNA of the CDR3 is TGTGCCAGCAACCTGCGACAGCCCCAGCATTTT.

The rearrangement uses TRBV9 and TRBJ2-1, with 8 nucleotides matching TRBD2. The junction had 4 bases not matched to a gene; V was cut back by 1 base and J by 4 bases. The CDR3 is 15 amino acids. Germline assignment: CDR1 SGDLS and CDR2 YYNGEE. CDR3 DNA: TGTGCCAGCAGCGTACTTAGCGGGAAATACAATGAGCAGTTCTTC. It translates to CASSVLSGKYNEQFF.

The rearrangement uses TRBV5-1 and TRBJ2-1; perhaps TRBD1 as D (5 bases). Per the germline V gene, CDR1 is SGHRS and CDR2 is YFSETQ. V lost 4 bases, J lost 0 bases, and 14 bases lay in between. The CDR3 is 16 residues long. The DNA of the CDR3 is TGCGCCAGCAGCATCCGACTGGGGCGCTCCTACAATGAGCAGTTCTTC. Translation gives CASSIRLGRSYNEQFF.

The chain couples TRBV6-1 to TRBJ1-2; D gene uncertain. The CDR3 covers 12 residues. V was clipped by 8 bases and J by 6 bases, with 13 bases between them. Germline CDR1 and CDR2: MNHNS and SASEGT. DNA of the CDR3: TGTGCCAGCTCCCTTTTCGGTAATGGCTACACCTTC. This translates into CASSLFGNGYTF.

This chain joins TRBV6-1 and TRBJ1-1; 9 bases map to TRBD1. From germline, CDR1 is MNHNS and CDR2 SASEGT. Unmatched junction bases numbered 5, after V lost 2 bases and J lost 7 bases. The length of the CDR3 is 14 residues. CDR3 loop: CASSERDREDEAFF. In DNA, the CDR3 is TGTGCCAGCAGTGAAAGGGACAGGGAGGATGAAGCTTTCTTT.

In its sample, this clone was seen once. The CDR3 DNA reads as TGTGCCAGCAGTTTCCGACGGACAAATCAGCCCCAGCATTTT. This translates into CASSFRRTNQPQHF. The chain has TRBV28 and TRBJ1-5; possible D gene TRBD1, 5 bases. The CDR3 length is 14 residues. The V gene's germline CDR1 is MDHEN and CDR2 SYDVKM. Between the trimmed V and J ends, which lost 3 bases and 4 bases, there was a span of 10 bases.

The chain employs TRBV7-3 and TRBJ2-1, with TRBD2 identical over 9 bases. Germline V gene sequence: CDR1 SGHTA, CDR2 FQGTGA. V lost 0 bases to trimming and J lost 0 bases; unmatched junction nucleotides: 6. The length of the CDR3 is 18 residues. The CDR3 DNA sequence: TGTGCCAGCAGCTTAACAGCGGGAGGACCGGCCTCCTACAATGAGCAGTTCTTC. Its protein is CASSLTAGGPASYNEQFF.

This rearrangement joins TRBV4-3 to TRBJ1-3; TRBD1 aligns across 7 bases. V gave up 0 bases and J gave up 2 bases; unmatched junction bases: 7. Germline CDR1 reads LGHNA; CDR2 reads YSLEER. The CDR3 covers 17 residues. The CDR3 loop is CASSQDWDSMTGNTIYF. CDR3 DNA sequence: TGCGCCAGCAGCCAAGATTGGGACAGCATGACTGGAAACACCATATATTTT.